This paragraph covers one T cell receptor beta chain sequence. Its antigen target is currently unknown. No quality values exist for individual bases; no much larger clone is one base distant. The data belong to a study of blood T cell repertoires in COVID-19 (dated by TCRdb to the early 2020s). For the study in its entirety: Collaborator samples came from the United States, Italy and Spain and covered acute and convalescent phases of COVID-19. Sample metadata almost always included a de-identified subject ID, COVID-19 status, age in years and sex. Where available, HLA class I and class II types were taken from metadata supplied by the sample provider and were not determined by assay-based typing. Deeply sampled blood TCRbeta repertoires from subjects exposed to, actively infected with, or recovered from COVID-19 were included in the dataset. A freely available public database, intended as a resource for researchers studying the immune response to SARS-CoV-2, is where the repertoires were released. The samples were drawn from the first 160 participants of the ongoing ImmuneRACE study and from 1,254 subjects provided by 6 global collaborators. The prospective study material was composed of cDNA or gDNA derived from T cells, B-cell-depleted T cells, or PBMCs. What the research found in general, with its limitations: The quantity of clinical and demographic metadata differed by source and by participant and was supplied without curation.

The immunoSEQ Assay, a bias-controlled multiplex PCR, was used to amplify TCRbeta CDR3 regions from genomic DNA. The paper's data handling went like this. The number of nucleated cells in each sample was estimated from the amplification of reference gene primers within the assay. Sequence reads were collapsed and filtered to measure the absolute abundance of every unique TCRbeta CDR3 rearrangement. For each sample, productive Simpson clonality was calculated by taking the square root of Simpson's diversity index across productive rearrangements. As stored in TCRdb, this immuneACCESS dataset retains in-frame rearrangements with V and J assigned. A fraction of the clones does not appear; measured against another copy, unresolved V genes explain less than half of the discrepancy, and the remainder lacks a known reason. The V and J calls and clone size were taken over from that table, and D and trimming were inferred from the DNA. The sample data list 84,000 or so clones, and roughly 77% of these were observed just once. The leading ten clones occupy about 12% of the sample.

The collaborating institutions used their own protocols to collect whole blood in K2EDTA tubes. For TCRbeta analysis, collaborators shipped samples in one of three forms: frozen whole blood, isolated PBMCs, or DNA extracted from either of those sample types. From its cysteine to its phenylalanine, the CDR3 spans 14 amino acids. The entry retains the CDR3 DNA only, 42 bases that are in frame from base 1. V is reduced by 1 base and J by 8 bases, leaving a spacing of 13 bases between them. Looking up the germline V gene yields CDR1 SGHRS and CDR2 YFSETQ. Sequencing was done on a sample of peripheral blood. The clonotype comes from a human donor in a cohort sampled during active COVID-19. The V and J genes are TRBV5-1 and TRBJ2-1, with a tentative D gene TRBD1 over 5 matching bases. The sequenced DNA is TGCGCCAGCAGCTTGTTTGCGGACAAGGATGAGCAGTTCTTC. It is translated as CASSLFADKDEQFF.